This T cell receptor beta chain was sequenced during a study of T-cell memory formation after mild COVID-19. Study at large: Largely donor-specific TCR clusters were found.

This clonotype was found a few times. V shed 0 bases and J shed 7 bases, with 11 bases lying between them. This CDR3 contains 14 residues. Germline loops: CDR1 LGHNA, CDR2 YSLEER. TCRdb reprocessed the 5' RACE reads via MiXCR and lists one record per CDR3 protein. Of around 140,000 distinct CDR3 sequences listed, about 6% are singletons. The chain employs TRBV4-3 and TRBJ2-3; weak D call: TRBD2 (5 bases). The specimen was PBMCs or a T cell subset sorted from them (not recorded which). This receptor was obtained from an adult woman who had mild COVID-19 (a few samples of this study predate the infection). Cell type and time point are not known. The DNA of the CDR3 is TGCGCCAGCAGCCAAGATCCCCGGGAATATACGCAGTATTTT. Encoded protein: CASSQDPREYTQYF.